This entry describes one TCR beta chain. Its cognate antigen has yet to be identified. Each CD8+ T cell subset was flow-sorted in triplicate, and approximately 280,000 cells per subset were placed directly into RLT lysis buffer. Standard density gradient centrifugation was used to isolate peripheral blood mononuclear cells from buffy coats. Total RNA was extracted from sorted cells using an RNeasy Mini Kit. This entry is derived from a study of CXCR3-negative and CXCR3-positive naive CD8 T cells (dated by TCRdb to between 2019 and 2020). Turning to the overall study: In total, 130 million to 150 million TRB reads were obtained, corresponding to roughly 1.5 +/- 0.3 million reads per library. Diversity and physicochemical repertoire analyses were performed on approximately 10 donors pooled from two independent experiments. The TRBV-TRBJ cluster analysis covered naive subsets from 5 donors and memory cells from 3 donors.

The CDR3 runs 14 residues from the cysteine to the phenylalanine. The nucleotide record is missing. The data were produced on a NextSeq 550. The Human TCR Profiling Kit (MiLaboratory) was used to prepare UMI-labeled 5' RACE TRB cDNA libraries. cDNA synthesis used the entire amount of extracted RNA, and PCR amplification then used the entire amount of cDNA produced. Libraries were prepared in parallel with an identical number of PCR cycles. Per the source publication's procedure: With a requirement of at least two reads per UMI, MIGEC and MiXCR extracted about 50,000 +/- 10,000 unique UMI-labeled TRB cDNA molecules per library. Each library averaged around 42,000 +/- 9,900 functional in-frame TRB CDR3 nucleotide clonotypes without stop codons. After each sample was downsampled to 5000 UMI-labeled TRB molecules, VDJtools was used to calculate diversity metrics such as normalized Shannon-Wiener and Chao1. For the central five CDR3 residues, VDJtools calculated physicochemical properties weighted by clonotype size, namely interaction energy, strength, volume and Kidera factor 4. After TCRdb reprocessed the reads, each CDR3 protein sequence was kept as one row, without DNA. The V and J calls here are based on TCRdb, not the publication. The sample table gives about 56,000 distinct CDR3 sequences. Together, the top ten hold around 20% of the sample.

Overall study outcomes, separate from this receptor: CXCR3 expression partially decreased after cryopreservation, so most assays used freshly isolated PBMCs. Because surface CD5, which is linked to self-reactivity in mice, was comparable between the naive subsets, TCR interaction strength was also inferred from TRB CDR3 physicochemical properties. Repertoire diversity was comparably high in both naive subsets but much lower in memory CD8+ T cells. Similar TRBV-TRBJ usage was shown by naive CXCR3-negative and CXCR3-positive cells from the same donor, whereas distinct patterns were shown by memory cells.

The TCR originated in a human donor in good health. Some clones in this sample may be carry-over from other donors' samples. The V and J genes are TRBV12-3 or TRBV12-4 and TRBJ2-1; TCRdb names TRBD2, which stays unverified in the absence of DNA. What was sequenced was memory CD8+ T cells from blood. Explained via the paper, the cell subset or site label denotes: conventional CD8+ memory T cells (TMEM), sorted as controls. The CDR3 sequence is CASSFETPPSRQFF.